The 20 T cell receptor beta chains reported below all come from one sample, sequenced in a study of blood T cell repertoires in COVID-19. Assay: immunoSEQ multiplex PCR; the TCRdb copy retains only in-frame clones and omits some. The sample yields roughly 250,000 clones, roughly 89% seen once. Sequencing used PBMCs or T cells enriched from blood (not recorded which). The receptors here all came from a young woman with acute COVID-19.

The chain has TRBV7-2 and TRBJ2-6; the match to TRBD1 covers 9 bases. Per germline, CDR1 SGHTA and CDR2 FQGNSA. The ends lost 4 bases at V and 8 bases at J; junction bases unmatched: 6. The CDR3 covers 15 residues. The CDR3 loop reads CASSSLGQGTNVLTF. The CDR3 DNA reads as TGTGCCAGCAGCTCACTAGGACAGGGGACCAACGTCCTGACTTTC.

The V and J genes are TRBV28 and TRBJ1-6; the match to TRBD1 covers 7 bases. Germline CDR1 is MDHEN and CDR2 is SYDVKM. V lost 2 bases to trimming and J lost 6 bases; unmatched junction nucleotides: 13. The CDR3 is made up of 18 amino acids. CDR3 DNA sequence: TGTGCCAGCAGTTTAACCCGGGACAGCCGGTTGAGTAATTCACCCCTCCACTTT. Translating it yields CASSLTRDSRLSNSPLHF.

The chain is built from TRBV7-2 and TRBJ2-3, with 11 bases aligning to TRBD2. V gave up 1 base and J gave up 3 bases; unmatched junction bases: 3. The germline CDR1 and CDR2 sequences are SGHTA and FQGNSA. This CDR3 region has 16 residues. The CDR3 region is CASSLVSGGVTDTQYF. The DNA of the CDR3 is TGTGCCAGCAGCTTAGTTAGCGGGGGGGTGACAGATACGCAGTATTTT.

The sample holds a few counts of this clone. The gene calls are TRBV6-5 and TRBJ1-5; TRBD1 might be the D (5 bases). Germline values: CDR1 MNHEY, CDR2 SVGAGI. Trimming stripped 10 bases from V and 8 bases from J, with 18 bases between. The CDR3 extends over 13 amino acids. For the CDR3, the DNA is TGTGCCACCGGCAGGGTCAGGAATGAGCCCCAGCATTTT. Protein: CATGRVRNEPQHF.

V usage is TRBV5-8 and J usage is TRBJ2-1, with D perhaps matching TRBD2 (6 bases). V was trimmed by 2 bases and J by 4 bases, leaving 10 bases between them. The CDR3 is 14 amino acids. From germline, CDR1 is SGHTS and CDR2 YDEGEE. The CDR3 sequence is CASSFAGNYNEQFF. The DNA of the CDR3 is TGTGCCAGCAGCTTTGCGGGAAATTACAATGAGCAGTTCTTC.

This clone was observed a single time. The rearrangement uses TRBV9 and TRBJ2-2; D perhaps matches TRBD2 (6 bases). V lost 6 bases and J 2 bases, leaving 8 bases between the germline ends. The length of the CDR3 is 13 residues. Looked up from germline, CDR1 is SGDLS and CDR2 is YYNGEE. CDR3 amino acids: CASTGTNTGELFF. The CDR3 DNA follows: TGTGCCAGCACGGGGACTAACACCGGGGAGCTGTTTTTT.

This sequence joins TRBV4-2 and TRBJ1-6; a weak D match, TRBD1 (5 bases). The length of the CDR3 is 15 residues. The V gene lost 0 bases and the J gene lost 4 bases, with 7 bases spanning the gap. Germline V lookup: CDR1 LGHNA, CDR2 YNFKEQ. The CDR3 region has the DNA TGTGCCAGCAGCCAAGAAACAGGTTATAATTCACCCCTCCACTTT. This encodes CASSQETGYNSPLHF.

The chain combines TRBV7-9 with TRBJ2-7, with D possibly being TRBD2 (6 bases). The V end lost 2 bases, the J end lost 7 bases, and 9 bases lay between the germline ends. Germline values: CDR1 SEHNR, CDR2 FQNEAQ (reference sequence). The CDR3 consists of 12 residues. CDR3 bases: TGTGCCAGCAGCTTAACAGGAGGGGAGCAGTACTTC. Protein product: CASSLTGGEQYF.

The V call is TRBV7-2, the J call TRBJ1-1; possible D gene TRBD1, 6 bases. Trimming shortened V by 2 bases and J by 4 bases, and 14 bases separated the two germline ends. This CDR3 comprises 15 residues. Germline V gene data show CDR1 as SGHTA and CDR2 as FQGNSA. CDR3 nucleotides: TGTGCCAGCAGCTTATGGGTGAGCAGGGGCACTGAAGCTTTCTTT. It codes for CASSLWVSRGTEAFF. The full variable domain, rest sourced from reference TRBV7-2 and TRBJ1-1, is GAGVSQSPSNKVTEKGKDVELRCDPISGHTALYWYRQSLGQGLEFLIYFQGNSAPDKSGLPSDRFSAERTGGSVSTLTIQRTQQEDSAVYLCASSLWVSRGTEAFFGQGTRLTVV.

The CDR3: CATSRGQGAEQFF. The DNA of the CDR3 is TGTGCCACCAGTAGGGGACAGGGGGCGGAGCAGTTCTTC. The chain joins TRBV24-1 to TRBJ2-1; 12 bases line up with TRBD1. CDR3 length equals 13 residues. CDR1 and CDR2 (germline): KGHDR, SFDVKD. J gave up 10 bases and V 6 bases, and 3 bases lay outside the gene matches.

This clone was observed a few times. This chain joins TRBV15 and TRBJ1-1; D call uncertain. From germline, CDR1 is LNHNV and CDR2 YYDKDF (reference sequence). V was shortened by 3 bases and J by 3 bases, with 17 bases between the two germline ends. CDR3 length: 16 residues. The CDR3 sequence: CATSSRTAVEDTEAFF. The CDR3, as DNA: TGTGCCACCAGCAGCCGGACTGCGGTAGAGGACACTGAAGCTTTCTTT.

This clone was seen only a few times. The chain uses TRBV6-5 and TRBJ2-3; D possibly corresponds to TRBD2 (7 bases). The CDR3 consists of 14 residues. Trimming stripped 2 bases from V and 6 bases from J, with 12 bases between. Germline lookup yields CDR1 MNHEY and CDR2 SVGAGI. The CDR3 region has the DNA TGTGCCAGCAGTTACGAGGGGGGGGAGGATACGCAGTATTTT. Its translation: CASSYEGGEDTQYF.

This clone came up a few times. The chain combines TRBV6-5 with TRBJ1-1; perhaps TRBD1 as D (6 bases). Trimming stripped 6 bases from V and 1 base from J, with 9 bases between. Per the germline V gene, CDR1 is MNHEY and CDR2 is SVGAGI. The CDR3 has 13 residues. The CDR3 DNA reads as TGTGCCAGCAGCGGGACATCGAACACTGAAGCTTTCTTT. This sequence encodes CASSGTSNTEAFF.

On this clone itself: The same CDR3 also results from other DNA sequences found in this sample. J is TRBJ1-4 and V is TRBV7-9; tentative D call: TRBD1 (6 bases). The CDR3 is 13 amino acids. Germline CDR1 SEHNR, CDR2 FQNEAQ (reference sequence). V lost 6 bases and J lost 5, with 10 bases in between. CDR3 nucleotides: TGTGCCAGCAGTGACAGGCGAAATGAAAAACTGTTTTTT. It yields the protein CASSDRRNEKLFF.

The chain has TRBV2 and TRBJ2-7, with 7 bases aligning to TRBD2. The CDR3 is made up of 16 amino acids. The junction had 11 bases not matched to a gene; V was cut back by 5 bases and J by 1 base. Looked up from germline, CDR1 is SNHLY and CDR2 is FYNNEI. The CDR3 nucleotides read TGTGCCAGCAGTAATTTTGCGGGGGAATTATCCTACGAGCAGTACTTC. Protein sequence: CASSNFAGELSYEQYF.

This chain links TRBV5-1 with TRBJ2-2, with 9 bases identical to TRBD1. J lost 5 bases, V lost 7 bases, and 24 bases had no gene match. This CDR3 has 20 residues. Germline CDR1 SGHRS, CDR2 YFSETQ. CDR3 protein: CASGPGQGYHTRGKTGELFF. DNA for the CDR3: TGCGCCAGCGGCCCGGGACAGGGCTACCACACCCGAGGTAAAACCGGGGAGCTGTTTTTT.

This rearrangement joins TRBV3-1 (or the pseudogene TRBV3-2) to TRBJ2-7; TRBD1 matches 8 bases. The germline CDR1 and CDR2 sequences are LGHDT and YNNKEL (reference sequence). This CDR3 is built from 14 residues. The ends lost 4 bases at V and 6 bases at J; junction bases unmatched: 8. The CDR3 here is CASSPETGAVEQYF. The CDR3 bases are TGTGCCAGCAGCCCTGAGACAGGGGCGGTCGAGCAGTACTTC.

This chain's CDR3 is CASSPEGPSYNEQFF. Here the CDR3 DNA reads TGTGCCAGCTCACCGGAGGGGCCCTCCTACAATGAGCAGTTCTTC. This chain links TRBV18 with TRBJ2-1; D possibly corresponds to TRBD2 (6 bases). Per germline, CDR1 KGHSH and CDR2 LQKENI. Deletions cut 3 bases from V and 0 bases from J, with 9 bases between. This CDR3 is 15 amino acids long.

This clone was detected only once. The chain carries TRBV30 and TRBJ1-5; D unclear. Germline values: CDR1 GTSNPN, CDR2 SVGIG (reference sequence). Trimming left V 0 bases short and J 0 bases short, with 12 bases between. The CDR3 contains 16 residues. CDR3 nucleotide sequence: TGTGCCTGGAGTGTTTCTCGGTTAAATAGCAATCAGCCCCAGCATTTT. This sequence encodes CAWSVSRLNSNQPQHF.

On this clone itself: Other DNA sequences from this sample encode an identical CDR3 as well. V gene TRBV19 combines with J gene TRBJ1-5; D call uncertain. Trimming stripped 7 bases from V and 6 bases from J, with 19 bases between. The CDR3 is 15 amino acids. Per germline, CDR1 LNHDA and CDR2 SQIVND (reference sequence). CDR3 protein: CASTPRRGEGQPQHF. DNA of the CDR3: TGTGCCAGTACCCCCCGGCGGGGAGAAGGTCAGCCCCAGCATTTT.